This T cell receptor beta chain emerged from a study of T-cell memory formation after mild COVID-19. The V gene lost 0 bases and the J gene lost 7 bases, with 12 bases spanning the gap. This CDR3 spans 14 amino acids. Germline loops: CDR1 DFQATT, CDR2 SNEGSKA (reference sequence). On this clonotype: Antigen specificity is unknown.

Study observations and caveats: Still unconfirmed is whether the second-wave clones peaking on day 37 recognized SARS-CoV-2.

After 5'RACE with constant-segment primers, TCR alpha and TCR beta cDNA libraries carrying sample barcodes and UMIs were obtained. TCRdb independently ran MiXCR on the 5' RACE reads; one entry per CDR3 protein. The table lists about 210,000 distinct CDR3 sequences, about 27% of them singletons. The source material was PBMCs or a T cell subset sorted from them (not recorded which). This receptor was taken from an adult woman who had mild COVID-19 (a few samples of this study predate the infection). Cell type and time point are not known. V is TRBV20-1 and J is TRBJ2-2, with D unresolved. CDR3: CSARDFEPYGELFF. The CDR3, as DNA: TGCAGTGCTAGAGATTTCGAACCTTACGGGGAGCTGTTTTTT.